A selection of T cell receptor beta chains follows, all from one sample in a study of T-cell reconstitution after alpha-beta-depleted transplantation in children. TCRdb re-called the PCR reads with MiXCR, one entry per CDR3 protein. The sample includes a few hundred thousand distinct CDR3 sequences, roughly 10% seen only once; the top ten take around 24%. Sequencing used peripheral blood, obtained 180 days after TCRalphabeta/CD19-depleted stem cell transplant. The receptors shown here come from a male patient between 2 and 10 years old who had a stem cell transplant for chronic granulomatous disease, so the T cells may come from the graft donor. CDR3s leave out the opening cysteine and the closing phenylalanine or tryptophan. Each record gives: D gene, V gene, CDR3 length, CDR3 protein. The D gene is left open where the match is weak.

d_call: -
v_call: TRBV20-1
cdr3_length: 13
cdr3_aa: SAVMGVSSGNTIY

d_call: -
v_call: TRBV7-9
cdr3_length: 14
cdr3_aa: ASSMAVQERSYEQY

d_call: -
v_call: TRBV12-3/TRBV12-4
cdr3_length: 12
cdr3_aa: ASSWEGSNQPQH

d_call: -
v_call: TRBV12-3/TRBV12-4
cdr3_length: 13
cdr3_aa: ASSRNRAGANVLT

d_call: -
v_call: TRBV6-2/TRBV6-3
cdr3_length: 13
cdr3_aa: ASSYPPGVHWRQF

d_call: -
v_call: TRBV6-5
cdr3_length: 12
cdr3_aa: ASSYSRGYNEQF

d_call: TRBD1
v_call: TRBV12-3/TRBV12-4
cdr3_length: 11
cdr3_aa: ASSLRTGTEQY

d_call: -
v_call: TRBV5-1
cdr3_length: 11
cdr3_aa: ASSLVGVETQY

d_call: -
v_call: TRBV5-4
cdr3_length: 13
cdr3_aa: ASSLKGGGAYEQY

d_call: -
v_call: TRBV12-3/TRBV12-4
cdr3_length: 9
cdr3_aa: ASSQPYAQF

d_call: -
v_call: TRBV5-1
cdr3_length: 11
cdr3_aa: ASSLELNTEAF

d_call: -
v_call: TRBV7-6
cdr3_length: 13
cdr3_aa: ASSLSGMEGPEQY

d_call: -
v_call: TRBV20-1
cdr3_length: 12
cdr3_aa: SALTTGSLETQY

d_call: -
v_call: TRBV5-4
cdr3_length: 13
cdr3_aa: ASSSEPENTDTQY

d_call: TRBD1
v_call: TRBV12-3/TRBV12-4
cdr3_length: 15
cdr3_aa: ASSYRSTGTGAYGYT

d_call: -
v_call: TRBV13
cdr3_length: 13
cdr3_aa: ASSWGPPGTGELF

d_call: -
v_call: TRBV12-3/TRBV12-4
cdr3_length: 12
cdr3_aa: ASSFQQGNQHQH

d_call: TRBD2
v_call: TRBV28
cdr3_length: 17
cdr3_aa: ASSFITGTSGSRAYEQY

d_call: -
v_call: TRBV28
cdr3_length: 16
cdr3_aa: ASSLRIAKNIQYVIQY

d_call: TRBD2
v_call: TRBV6-2/TRBV6-3
cdr3_length: 15
cdr3_aa: ATNPGVGGPGYNEQF

d_call: -
v_call: TRBV12-3/TRBV12-4
cdr3_length: 11
cdr3_aa: ASKTSNGETQY

d_call: -
v_call: TRBV19
cdr3_length: 12
cdr3_aa: ASSSGPNTGELF

d_call: -
v_call: TRBV5-1
cdr3_length: 9
cdr3_aa: ASNGGDTQY

d_call: -
v_call: TRBV6-1
cdr3_length: 10
cdr3_aa: ASNSPNQPPH

d_call: -
v_call: TRBV10-3
cdr3_length: 18
cdr3_aa: AISDLGLGESQISYNEQF

d_call: TRBD1
v_call: TRBV28
cdr3_length: 11
cdr3_aa: ASQDRGGEKLF

d_call: TRBD1
v_call: TRBV18
cdr3_length: 13
cdr3_aa: ASSPGTGGSYEQY

d_call: TRBD2
v_call: TRBV6-2/TRBV6-3
cdr3_length: 14
cdr3_aa: ASSMTSGASSYEQY

d_call: -
v_call: TRBV28
cdr3_length: 13
cdr3_aa: ASRGWGGGNQPQH

d_call: -
v_call: TRBV7-9
cdr3_length: 13
cdr3_aa: ASSLRDRTYNEQF

d_call: TRBD2
v_call: TRBV28
cdr3_length: 17
cdr3_aa: ASSPWPETSGPNTGELF

d_call: -
v_call: TRBV6-2/TRBV6-3
cdr3_length: 10
cdr3_aa: ASREDVYGYT

d_call: -
v_call: TRBV6-5
cdr3_length: 12
cdr3_aa: ASSYSGTGYEQF

d_call: TRBD2
v_call: TRBV20-1
cdr3_length: 13
cdr3_aa: SASPIAGVYNEQF